Below are 20 T cell receptor beta chains sequenced from a single sample in a study of beta chain features in type 1 diabetes (dated by TCRdb to the late 2010s). Libraries were made using the immunoSEQ multiplex PCR assay. All of the isolated RNA was reverse transcribed with the High Capacity cDNA Reverse Transcription Kit, so expressed TCRB transcripts were sequenced. Drawn from immuneACCESS, this table holds only the in-frame rearrangements with V and J called that TCRdb kept. Clones are partly lost; checked studies trace under half to an unresolved V gene and leave the rest unexplained. For this sample the table gives fewer than 150,000 clones, of which 6.5% to 8.5% were detected only once. Approximately 1.4% of the sample goes to the ten largest clones. The sample consisted of central memory CD4+ T cells from blood. Every receptor here comes from a woman in her 30s in good health.

This rearrangement joins TRBV6-1 to TRBJ2-7; 7 bases match TRBD1. The ends lost 6 bases at V and 1 base at J; junction bases unmatched: 6. Per the germline V gene, CDR1 is MNHNS and CDR2 is SASEGT. CDR3 length: 14 residues. This chain's CDR3 is CASSELGQSYEQYF. In nucleotides, the CDR3 is TGTGCCAGCAGCGAGCTGGGACAGTCCTACGAGCAGTACTTC.

The sample holds many counts of this clone. The chain uses TRBV29-1 and TRBJ1-1, with a weak D call TRBD1 (6 bases). The CDR3 totals 13 residues. Germline assignment: CDR1 SQVTM and CDR2 ANQGSEA. The V and J ends lost 6 bases and 5 bases respectively, with 16 bases between them. The CDR3 DNA sequence: TGCAGCGTAGGATCTCAGGGGCGAACTGAAGCTTTCTTT. Residues: CSVGSQGRTEAFF.

V gene TRBV6-6 combines with J gene TRBJ2-1; tentative D call: TRBD2 (5 bases). Germline CDR1 and CDR2: MNHNY and SVGAGI (reference sequence). This CDR3 is 15 amino acids long. The V and J ends lost 7 bases and 0 bases respectively, with 13 bases between them. The CDR3 is CASKELASSYNEQFF. CDR3 DNA sequence: TGTGCCAGCAAGGAGCTAGCAAGCTCCTACAATGAGCAGTTCTTC.

Only a few counts were recorded for this clone. The chain is built from TRBV4-1 and TRBJ1-2; TRBD1 aligns across 7 bases. V trimming: 4 bases; J trimming: 7 bases; junction bases outside the gene matches: 9. This CDR3 contains 14 residues. The germline V gene has CDR1 MGHRA and CDR2 YSYEKL. CDR3 sequence: CASSPTTGTGGYTF. The CDR3 DNA sequence: TGCGCCAGCAGCCCGACGACAGGGACTGGTGGCTACACCTTC.

The chain uses TRBV6-5 and TRBJ2-1; 10 bases are shared with TRBD2. CDR3 length: 15 amino acids. The junction had 3 bases not matched to a gene; V was cut back by 7 bases and J by 0 bases. Germline V CDR1 and CDR2: MNHEY, SVGAGI. CDR3 loop: CASTTSGDSYNEQFF. DNA of the CDR3: TGTGCCAGCACCACTAGCGGGGACTCCTACAATGAGCAGTTCTTC.

Only a few counts were recorded for this clone. The rearrangement uses TRBV9 and TRBJ2-1; 10 nucleotides agree with TRBD2. This CDR3 comprises 16 residues. Germline loops: CDR1 SGDLS, CDR2 YYNGEE. Trimming at V came to 0 bases and at J to 7 bases, leaving 7 bases not matched to a gene. The CDR3 is CASSVATGLALNEQFF. CDR3 nucleotide sequence: TGTGCCAGCAGCGTAGCCACGGGACTAGCGTTAAATGAGCAGTTCTTC.

This clone appeared many times. The J gene is TRBJ2-7, the V gene TRBV14; the D gene is possibly TRBD1 (5 bases). The CDR3 consists of 13 residues. From germline, CDR1 is SGHDN and CDR2 FVKESK. Trimming took 1 base from V and 2 from J, leaving 6 bases between them. The DNA of the CDR3 is TGTGCCAGCAGCCAAGCAGGGACCTACGAGCAGTACTTC. It specifies CASSQAGTYEQYF.

This clone was seen more than once but under ten times. The chain carries TRBV6-5 and TRBJ2-2; TRBD1 agrees at 7 bases. Trimming removed 4 bases from V and 1 base from J; junction bases left unmatched: 3. CDR1 is MNHEY, CDR2 SVGAGI, per germline. The CDR3 spans 15 residues. CDR3: CASSWRTGNTGELFF. The CDR3 region has the DNA TGTGCCAGCAGTTGGCGGACAGGGAACACCGGGGAGCTGTTTTTT.

This clone was detected many times. The chain carries TRBV18 and TRBJ2-3; D is possibly TRBD2 (6 bases). This CDR3 contains 14 residues. In germline, CDR1 is KGHSH, CDR2 LQKENI. Trimming shortened V by 1 base and J by 5 bases, and 10 bases separated the two germline ends. The CDR3 sequence: CASSPQQGLDTQYF. CDR3 DNA: TGTGCCAGCTCACCACAGCAGGGACTAGATACGCAGTATTTT. Looking up the rest from reference TRBV18 and TRBJ2-3 gives the full variable domain: NAGVMQNPRHLVRRRGQEARLRCSPMKGHSHVYWYRQLPEEGLKFMVYLQKENIIDESGMPKERFSAEFPKEGPSILRIQQVVRGDSAAYFCASSPQQGLDTQYFGPGTRLTVL.

This clone came up a few times. The CDR3 loop is CASSVAPRDTQYF. CDR3 coding DNA: TGTGCCAGCAGCGTAGCTCCTAGAGATACGCAGTATTTT. The rearrangement uses TRBV9 and TRBJ2-3, with D unclear. CDR3 length: 13 residues. CDR1 is SGDLS, CDR2 YYNGEE, per germline. The V gene lost 0 bases and the J gene lost 5 bases, with 7 bases spanning the gap.

This rearrangement joins TRBV7-2 to TRBJ2-2; D might be TRBD2 (5 bases). Germline CDR1 is SGHTA and CDR2 is FQGNSA. V shed 7 bases and J shed 1 base, with 16 bases lying between them. The CDR3 covers 16 residues. For the CDR3, the DNA is TGTGCCAGCACCCCGTCGGGAACAGTGAACACCGGGGAGCTGTTTTTT. It is translated as CASTPSGTVNTGELFF. Supplemented by reference TRBV7-2 and TRBJ2-2, the full variable domain reads GAGVSQSPSNKVTEKGKDVELRCDPISGHTALYWYRQSLGQGLEFLIYFQGNSAPDKSGLPSDRFSAERTGGSVSTLTIQRTQQEDSAVYLCASTPSGTVNTGELFFGEGSRLTVL.

The V call is TRBV7-8, the J call TRBJ2-1, with 10 positions matching TRBD2. This CDR3 region has 15 residues. Germline V lookup: CDR1 SGHVS, CDR2 FQNEAQ. The V gene end was trimmed by 3 bases and the J gene end by 3 bases; junction bases not matched to a gene: 2. CDR3 loop: CASSFPSGGYNEQFF. In DNA form, the CDR3 reads TGTGCCAGCAGCTTTCCTAGCGGGGGCTACAATGAGCAGTTCTTC.

This clone was found a few times. This sequence joins TRBV5-1 and TRBJ1-1, with TRBD1 as a possible D gene (6 bases). Germline V CDR1 and CDR2: SGHRS, YFSETQ. CDR3 length: 16 residues. Deletions cut 0 bases from V and 5 bases from J, with 17 bases between. CDR3 residues: CASSLDRVLVETEAFF. CDR3 nucleotides: TGCGCCAGCAGCTTGGACAGGGTATTGGTAGAGACTGAAGCTTTCTTT.

The V and J genes are TRBV6-6 and TRBJ2-4; D is undetermined. V lost 5 bases and J 1 base, leaving 15 bases between the germline ends. The germline CDR1 and CDR2 sequences are MNHNY and SVGAGI (reference sequence). This CDR3 has 16 residues. The CDR3 bases are TGTGCCAGCAGTCCCACACAGACGTCCGCCAAAAACATTCAGTACTTC. Protein sequence: CASSPTQTSAKNIQYF.

The table lists this clone with a few counts. The rearrangement uses TRBV5-6 and TRBJ2-7, with a possible D match to TRBD2 (6 bases). Germline values: CDR1 SGHDT, CDR2 YYEEEE. The length of the CDR3 is 13 residues. Between the trimmed V and J ends, which lost 2 bases and 6 bases, there was a span of 12 bases. CDR3 sequence reads: CASSFQTSREQYF. The CDR3 DNA reads as TGTGCCAGCAGCTTTCAGACTAGTCGCGAGCAGTACTTC.

This clone was picked up many times. The chain carries TRBV7-2 and TRBJ2-4; 13 bases are a match to TRBD2. After removal of 4 bases from V and 0 bases from J, the junction contained 3 bases not matched to a gene. The germline V gene has CDR1 SGHTA and CDR2 FQGNSA. CDR3 length equals 17 residues. CDR3 DNA: TGTGCCAGCAGCTCGGGACTAGCGGGGTTAGCCAAAAACATTCAGTACTTC. Translating gives CASSSGLAGLAKNIQYF.

This clone turned up a few times. The gene calls are TRBV30 and TRBJ2-5, with TRBD2 identical over 11 bases. V dropped 3 bases and J dropped 4; count of bases not matched to a gene: 13. This CDR3 is 17 amino acids long. CDR1 is GTSNPN, CDR2 SVGIG, per germline (reference sequence). CDR3 nucleotide sequence: TGTGCCTGGAGGTTACGTAGTAGCGGGAGGGCCCGAGAGACCCAGTACTTC. Encoded protein: CAWRLRSSGRARETQYF.

The chain is built from TRBV7-2 and TRBJ1-2; 7 nucleotides align to TRBD1. With V trimmed by 4 bases and J by 4 bases, 6 bases remained unmatched. The V gene's germline CDR1 is SGHTA and CDR2 FQGNSA. CDR3 length: 14 residues. CDR3 protein: CASSSAQGSYGYTF. DNA of the CDR3: TGTGCCAGCAGCTCCGCACAGGGGTCCTATGGCTACACCTTC.

The CDR3 reads CASSLVVGESVQYF. The CDR3 DNA is TGTGCCAGCAGCTTAGTTGTGGGAGAGTCCGTTCAGTACTTC. V gene TRBV7-2 combines with J gene TRBJ2-4; TRBD2 might be the D (5 bases). Deletions cut 1 base from V and 11 bases from J, with 15 bases between. The CDR3 spans 14 residues. Germline V gene lookup returns CDR1 SGHTA and CDR2 FQGNSA.

This clone was observed a handful of times. This chain connects TRBV4-2 to TRBJ2-1; 7 bases are shared with TRBD2. The CDR3 extends over 19 amino acids. After removal of 2 bases from V and 0 bases from J, the junction contained 13 bases not matched to a gene. Germline V lookup: CDR1 LGHNA, CDR2 YNFKEQ. In DNA, the CDR3 is TGTGCCAGCAGCCAACCTTCTACTTCCAGCGGGAACTCCTACAATGAGCAGTTCTTC. The encoded protein is CASSQPSTSSGNSYNEQFF.